This T cell receptor beta chain is from a study of PD-1 blockade in classical Hodgkin lymphoma (TCRdb year 2020). Study-wide context: Nivolumab dosing was 3 mg/kg intravenously every 2 weeks, continuing until either disease progression or unacceptable toxicity. The study used TCR beta sequencing and CyTOF to define a peripheral blood immune signature of response to PD-1 blockade in classical Hodgkin lymphoma. The investigation overall reported the following: A significant rise by C4D1 was seen in CD4+ but not CD8+ TCR diversity (p=0.0027 vs p=0.16), with the rise being most apparent in complete responders (p=0.02). Lower diversity was seen in patients whose nivolumab began less than 1 year after ASCT, and these patients were left out of later analyses so that immune reconstitution would not confound the results. Trial patients achieving complete response had baseline diversity similar to newly diagnosed patients, whereas partial responders and progressors had significantly lower diversity. Baseline TCR diversity was reported to be lower in newly diagnosed patients than in healthy donors, and even lower in relapsed/refractory patients. Only a single clinical trial cohort was studied, and what caused the repertoire differences, possibly disease activity or prior therapy, remained undefined.

The time point label here, explained by the study, means: cycle 1 day 1 (C1D1), immediately before nivolumab initiation. Relapse after autologous stem cell transplantation had occurred in all trial patients, and cohorts A, B and C were distinguished by prior brentuximab vedotin exposure. The trial cohort included 50 to 60 patients with relapsed/refractory classical Hodgkin lymphoma, and each patient had a best overall response of complete response, partial response or progressive disease. In the multi-cohort phase II CheckMate 205 trial, trial patients received single-agent nivolumab. An independent review committee assessed best overall response by applying the 2007 International Working Group response criteria. Trial PBMCs were collected immediately before nivolumab initiation (C1D1) and during therapy at cycle 2 day 1 and cycle 4 day 1. Peripheral blood was collected in 8 mL Vacutainer Cell Preparation Tubes, from which PBMCs were isolated by centrifugation and then cryopreserved.

Concerning this clone: There is no known antigen for this receptor. Base qualities are not at hand, and no much larger clone is one base apart.

Based on the germline V gene (reference sequence), the CDR1 and CDR2 sequences are SEHNR and FQNEAQ. The CDR3 covers 15 residues, taking in both the cysteine and the phenylalanine. The CDR3 DNA has 45 bases and is translated from base 1. Clipping removes 5 bases from V and 5 bases from J, with 7 as the unmatched junction base count. Genomic DNA was extracted with the Qiagen DNeasy kit from unsorted PBMCs and from negatively selected CD4+ and CD8+ fractions. TCR beta CDR3 regions were amplified by immunoSEQ multiplex PCR using primers annealing to V and J segments. Amplification bias was minimized using a synthetic immune receptor repertoire, and residual bias was removed computationally after sequencing. For the original study's pipeline: Custom Python scripts were used to quantify repertoire diversity as the Shannon entropy index. Unsorted, CD4+ and CD8+ repertoires were analyzed separately, except for combined analyses in which CD4+ and CD8+ sequences were merged in silico. A clone was considered expanded if an increase in frequency of at least 2-fold after treatment relative to C1D1 was found, and a pseudocount of 0.5 was applied to clones undetected at baseline. Singleton clones were defined as clones with 0 or 1 copy at C1D1, and non-singleton clones were defined as clones with 2 or more copies. Clones expanded in unsorted samples were labelled as CD4+, CD8+ or unknown by matching protein sequences in sorted samples from the same patient. Wilcoxon tests were applied to paired samples to test diversity changes from C1D1 to C4D1. The table comes from immuneACCESS by way of TCRdb, which keeps in-frame sequences with V and J called. Part of the clones is missing from these tables; in studies checked, under half for an unresolved V gene and the rest for unknown reasons. The V and J calls and clone size were taken over from that table, and D and trimming were inferred from the DNA. The sample table contains 20,000 to 30,000 clones; only one count was recorded for 69% of them. The top ten clones comprise approximately 3.4% of the sample.

The chain is encoded by TRBV7-9 joined to TRBJ2-2; 8 of the junction bases match TRBD1. The sample was peripheral blood mononuclear cells (PBMCs), taken at baseline. The receptor comes from a human donor with classical Hodgkin lymphoma. The sequenced DNA: TGTGCCAGCAGCACCCCGCAGGGGGCGACCGGGGAGCTGTTTTTT. The encoded protein is CASSTPQGATGELFF.